The next 20 T cell receptor beta chains were all read from a single sample in a study of identical twins. TCRdb itself ran the 5' RACE reads through MiXCR, one entry per CDR3 protein. The sample includes more than 400,000 distinct CDR3 sequences, around 15% seen only once; the top ten take about 0.47%. These sequences were also reported in another study, on yellow fever vaccine responses in identical twins.

Input material: CD4+ T cells sorted from blood. The source is a woman under 30 in good health.

The chain combines TRBV10-3 with TRBJ2-5, with D unresolved. Deletions cut 3 bases from V and 3 bases from J, with 5 bases between. Germline values: CDR1 ENHRY, CDR2 SYGVKD. The CDR3 spans 12 residues. The CDR3 is CAISDGEETQYF. Here the CDR3 DNA reads TGTGCCATCAGTGATGGAGAAGAGACCCAGTACTTC.

The V and J genes are TRBV5-5 and TRBJ2-7, with no clear D. From germline, CDR1 is SGHKS and CDR2 YYEKEE (reference sequence). V shed 4 bases and J shed 4 bases, with 9 bases lying between them. The CDR3 runs 12 residues. The CDR3 coding sequence is TGTGCCAGCAGCCCCGTAAGATACGAGCAGTACTTC. Translating it yields CASSPVRYEQYF. The full variable domain, completed using reference TRBV5-5 and TRBJ2-7, is DAGVTQSPTHLIKTRGQQVTLRCSPISGHKSVSWYQQVLGQGPQFIFQYYEKEERGRGNFPDRFSARQFPNYSSELNVNALLLGDSALYLCASSPVRYEQYFGPGTRLTVT.

The chain links TRBV7-2 to TRBJ2-1, with D unclear. The germline CDR1 and CDR2 sequences are SGHTA and FQGNSA. This CDR3 comprises 15 residues. V shed 5 bases and J shed 0 bases, with 11 bases lying between them. This chain's CDR3 is CASSVDFISYNEQFF. CDR3 DNA: TGTGCCAGCAGCGTAGACTTCATCTCCTACAATGAGCAGTTCTTC. Complete variable domain (other parts from reference TRBV7-2 and TRBJ2-1): GAGVSQSPSNKVTEKGKDVELRCDPISGHTALYWYRQSLGQGLEFLIYFQGNSAPDKSGLPSDRFSAERTGGSVSTLTIQRTQQEDSAVYLCASSVDFISYNEQFFGPGTRLTVL.

This sequence joins TRBV5-1 and TRBJ2-6; D may be TRBD1 (5 bases). V gave up 0 bases and J gave up 2 bases, with 12 bases separating them. CDR3 length: 17 residues. Germline CDR1 and CDR2: SGHRS and YFSETQ. DNA of the CDR3: TGCGCCAGCAGCTTGGAGATGACAGTGGCTGGGGCCAACGTCCTGACTTTC. Translated: CASSLEMTVAGANVLTF. Full variable domain (outside the CDR3, taken from reference TRBV5-1 and TRBJ2-6): KAGVTQTPRYLIKTRGQQVTLSCSPISGHRSVSWYQQTPGQGLQFLFEYFSETQRNKGNFPGRFSGRQFSNSRSEMNVSTLELGDSALYLCASSLEMTVAGANVLTFGAGSRLTVL.

The chain is built from TRBV20-1 and TRBJ2-1; unclear D gene. Germline CDR1 reads DFQATT; CDR2 reads SNEGSKA (reference sequence). Trimming removed 3 bases from V and 3 bases from J, with 3 bases in between. CDR3 length equals 11 residues. In DNA form, the CDR3 reads TGCAGTGCTAGGGTCTACAATGAGCAGTTCTTC. It translates to CSARVYNEQFF.

This clonotype was counted a few times. The chain is built from TRBV20-1 and TRBJ2-3, with D tentatively TRBD2 (6 bases). Trimming left V 0 bases short and J 5 bases short, with 12 bases between. In germline, CDR1 is DFQATT, CDR2 SNEGSKA (reference sequence). The CDR3 loop spans 14 amino acids. The CDR3 sequence: CSARDRRGGDTQYF. The CDR3 bases are TGCAGTGCTAGAGACAGAAGGGGAGGAGATACGCAGTATTTT.

This clonotype came up a few times. The chain is built from TRBV6-5 and TRBJ2-7; unclear D gene. Germline V lookup: CDR1 MNHEY, CDR2 SVGAGI. The V end lost 5 bases, the J end lost 0 bases, and 11 bases lay between the germline ends. This CDR3 comprises 14 residues. This chain's CDR3 is CASSHGSPSYEQYF. In DNA form, the CDR3 reads TGTGCCAGCAGTCACGGCTCACCCTCCTACGAGCAGTACTTC.

This clonotype was counted a few times. CDR3 in amino acids: CASIRLAKLSEQFF. The DNA of the CDR3 is TGTGCCAGCATTCGGCTAGCGAAACTAAGTGAGCAGTTCTTC. The chain is built from TRBV5-6 and TRBJ2-1; D is perhaps TRBD2 (6 bases). The ends were cut back, 6 bases at V and 9 bases at J, with 19 bases in the middle. Germline loops: CDR1 SGHDT, CDR2 YYEEEE. The CDR3 contains 14 residues.

The chain carries TRBV9 and TRBJ2-1; D possibly corresponds to TRBD2 (5 bases). The germline CDR1 and CDR2 sequences are SGDLS and YYNGEE. The CDR3 runs to 15 residues. The V end lost 3 bases, the J end lost 8 bases, and 18 bases lay between the germline ends. CDR3 amino acids: CASSAGLGSVDEQFF. CDR3 nucleotides: TGTGCCAGCAGCGCTGGACTGGGGTCGGTGGATGAGCAGTTCTTC.

V usage is TRBV3-1 and J usage is TRBJ2-5; D is ambiguous. From germline, CDR1 is LGHDT and CDR2 YNNKEL (reference sequence). The CDR3 length is 15 residues. The V end lost 0 bases, the J end lost 3 bases, and 11 bases lay between the germline ends. Here the CDR3 reads CASSQEALREETQYF. CDR3 bases: TGTGCCAGCAGCCAAGAGGCCCTCCGGGAAGAGACCCAGTACTTC.

Many counts were recorded for this clonotype. DNA of the CDR3: TGTGCCAGCAGTTCCCATGCCGGGGAGCTGTTTTTT. Translated: CASSSHAGELFF. V gene TRBV27 combines with J gene TRBJ2-2; D gene unclear. This CDR3 spans 12 amino acids. The V end was cut by 4 bases, the J end by 6 bases, with 6 bases between. Looked up from germline, CDR1 is MNHEY and CDR2 is SMNVEV (reference sequence).

V usage is TRBV2 and J usage is TRBJ2-7; TRBD1 agrees at 10 bases. The trim removed 6 bases at V and 7 bases at J, leaving 0 bases unmatched. Germline loops: CDR1 SNHLY, CDR2 FYNNEI. This CDR3 has 11 residues. Here the CDR3 reads CASRDRGEQYF. CDR3 in DNA: TGTGCCAGCAGGGACAGGGGGGAGCAGTACTTC.

This chain uses TRBV20-1 with TRBJ2-3; D unclear. Germline lookup yields CDR1 DFQATT and CDR2 SNEGSKA (reference sequence). The CDR3 sequence is 15 residues long. Trimming took 6 bases from V and 0 from J, leaving 16 bases between them. The chain's CDR3 is CSASPHRPSTDTQYF. The CDR3, as DNA: TGCAGTGCGAGCCCCCACAGACCTAGCACAGATACGCAGTATTTT.

In this sample, this clonotype turned up a few times. J is TRBJ2-1 and V is TRBV24-1; TRBD1 matches 7 bases. Germline V gene data show CDR1 as KGHDR and CDR2 as SFDVKD. J lost 4 bases, V lost 0 bases, and 5 bases had no gene match. The CDR3 has 16 residues. The CDR3 DNA reads TGTGCCACCAGTGATTTGGAGGGGGCTCTTTACAATGAGCAGTTCTTC. Translating it yields CATSDLEGALYNEQFF.

The chain uses TRBV27 and TRBJ2-3, with TRBD1 matching over 9 bases. Germline trimming cut 6 bases from V and 1 base from J; bases unmatched to any gene: 5. Germline lookup yields CDR1 MNHEY and CDR2 SMNVEV (reference sequence). The CDR3 runs to 15 residues. The CDR3 here is CASSHWTGGTDTQYF. The CDR3 coding sequence is TGTGCCAGCAGCCACTGGACAGGGGGCACAGATACGCAGTATTTT.

V gene TRBV5-1 combines with J gene TRBJ2-1; 10 nucleotides agree with TRBD2. Germline loops: CDR1 SGHRS, CDR2 YFSETQ. The ends lost 4 bases at V and 2 bases at J; junction bases unmatched: 3. The CDR3 has 15 residues. The CDR3 DNA sequence: TGCGCCAGCAGCCAAAGCGGGAGGGCCTACAATGAGCAGTTCTTC. Translated: CASSQSGRAYNEQFF.

This clonotype was detected a few times. The chain combines TRBV21-1 with TRBJ1-5; TRBD1 is the table's D call and was not checked against the DNA. TRBV21-1 is a known pseudogene. CDR3 length equals 17 residues. CDR3 loop: CASSKGKQGISNQPQHF. CDR3 bases: TGTGCCAGCAGCAAAGGAAAACAGGGGATTAGCAATCAGCCCCAGCATTTT.

The gene calls are TRBV7-8 and TRBJ2-1, with TRBD1 matching 7 bases. Germline loops: CDR1 SGHVS, CDR2 FQNEAQ. The CDR3 covers 15 residues. J was trimmed by 5 bases and V by 5 bases; bases with no gene match: 9. CDR3 DNA: TGTGCCAGCAGCAGGGACCGGGACAGTGACAATGAGCAGTTCTTC. Residues: CASSRDRDSDNEQFF. Combining the CDR3 with reference TRBV7-8 and TRBJ2-1 gives the whole variable domain GAGVSQSPRYKVAKRGQDVALRCDPISGHVSLFWYQQALGQGPEFLTYFQNEAQLDKSGLPSDRFFAERPEGSVSTLKIQRTQQEDSAVYLCASSRDRDSDNEQFFGPGTRLTVL.

This clonotype came up a few times. The gene calls are TRBV20-1 and TRBJ1-2; maybe TRBD1 (6 bases). The V end lost 0 bases, the J end lost 8 bases, and 19 bases lay between the germline ends. Germline V gene lookup returns CDR1 DFQATT and CDR2 SNEGSKA (reference sequence). This CDR3 has 15 residues. The CDR3 loop is CSARDGGQPWRGYTF. The DNA for the CDR3 is TGCAGTGCTAGAGATGGGGGACAACCTTGGAGAGGCTACACCTTC.

This clonotype has more than one count but fewer than ten. The chain uses TRBV5-1 and TRBJ2-1, with a possible D match to TRBD2 (5 bases). V was shortened by 0 bases and J by 4 bases, with 14 bases between the two germline ends. The CDR3 consists of 16 residues. From germline, CDR1 is SGHRS and CDR2 YFSETQ. CDR3 residues: CASSLAVGVVYNEQFF. The CDR3 DNA follows: TGCGCCAGCAGCTTGGCTGTCGGGGTCGTATACAATGAGCAGTTCTTC. The variable domain in full, with the rest retrieved from reference TRBV5-1 and TRBJ2-1, is KAGVTQTPRYLIKTRGQQVTLSCSPISGHRSVSWYQQTPGQGLQFLFEYFSETQRNKGNFPGRFSGRQFSNSRSEMNVSTLELGDSALYLCASSLAVGVVYNEQFFGPGTRLTVL.